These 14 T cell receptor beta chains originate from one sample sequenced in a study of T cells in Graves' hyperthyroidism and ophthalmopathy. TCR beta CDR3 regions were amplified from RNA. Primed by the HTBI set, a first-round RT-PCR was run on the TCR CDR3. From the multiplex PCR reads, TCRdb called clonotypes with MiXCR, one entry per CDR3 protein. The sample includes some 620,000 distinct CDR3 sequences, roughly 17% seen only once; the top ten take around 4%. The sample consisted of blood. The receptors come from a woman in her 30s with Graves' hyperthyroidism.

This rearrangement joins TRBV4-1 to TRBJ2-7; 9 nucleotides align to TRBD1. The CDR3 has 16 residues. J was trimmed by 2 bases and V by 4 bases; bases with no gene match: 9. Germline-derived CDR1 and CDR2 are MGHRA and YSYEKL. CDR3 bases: TGCGCCAGCAGCCGGACACAGGGGGCGGCAACCTACGAGCAGTACTTC. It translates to CASSRTQGAATYEQYF.

As DNA, the CDR3 is TGTGCCAGCAGTACCCAGGGCCGATTAAGCTATGGCTACACCTTC. Protein: CASSTQGRLSYGYTF. This chain joins TRBV28 and TRBJ1-2; tentatively, D is TRBD1 (5 bases). The CDR3 has 15 residues. The germline V and J ends were trimmed by 5 bases and 4 bases, with 17 bases remaining between them. Germline loops: CDR1 MDHEN, CDR2 SYDVKM.

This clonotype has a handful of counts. CDR3 sequence: CSARDMVHYEQYF. As DNA, the CDR3 is TGCAGTGCTAGAGATATGGTCCATTACGAGCAGTACTTC. The genes are TRBV20-1 and TRBJ2-7, with D unclear. This CDR3 contains 13 residues. Trimming removed 0 bases at V and 4 bases at J, with 10 bases between. Germline CDR1 DFQATT, CDR2 SNEGSKA (reference sequence).

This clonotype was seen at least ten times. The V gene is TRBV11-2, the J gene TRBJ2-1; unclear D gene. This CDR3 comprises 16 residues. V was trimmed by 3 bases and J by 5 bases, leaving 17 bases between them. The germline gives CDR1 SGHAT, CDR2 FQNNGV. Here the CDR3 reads CASSLHNEARNNEQFF. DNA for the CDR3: TGTGCCAGCAGCTTGCACAACGAGGCCCGAAACAATGAGCAGTTCTTC.

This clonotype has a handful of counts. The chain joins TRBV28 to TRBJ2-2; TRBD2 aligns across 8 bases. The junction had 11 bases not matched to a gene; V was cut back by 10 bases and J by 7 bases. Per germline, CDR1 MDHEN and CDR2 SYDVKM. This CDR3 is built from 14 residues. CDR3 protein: CATLNRGGSGELFF. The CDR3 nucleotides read TGTGCCACCCTTAACCGGGGGGGAAGCGGGGAGCTGTTTTTT.

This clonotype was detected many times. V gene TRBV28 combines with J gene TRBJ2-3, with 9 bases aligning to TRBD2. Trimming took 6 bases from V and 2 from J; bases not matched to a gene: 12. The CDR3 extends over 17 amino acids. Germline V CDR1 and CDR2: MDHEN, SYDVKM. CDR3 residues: CASSRGGGGYNTDTQYF. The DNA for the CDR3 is TGTGCCAGCAGCCGCGGGGGGGGAGGTTACAACACAGATACGCAGTATTTT. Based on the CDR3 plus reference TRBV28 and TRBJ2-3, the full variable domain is DVKVTQSSRYLVKRTGEKVFLECVQDMDHENMFWYRQDPGLGLRLIYFSYDVKMKEKGDIPEGYSVSREKKERFSLILESASTNQTSMYLCASSRGGGGYNTDTQYFGPGTRLTVL.

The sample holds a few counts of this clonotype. CDR3 amino acids: CSARIRRITYNEQFF. Here the CDR3 DNA reads TGCAGTGCTAGAATCAGGAGAATCACCTACAATGAGCAGTTCTTC. The genes are TRBV20-1 and TRBJ2-1; D gene unclear. The length of the CDR3 is 15 residues. V was trimmed by 2 bases and J by 2 bases, leaving 13 bases between them. Germline lookup yields CDR1 DFQATT and CDR2 SNEGSKA (reference sequence).

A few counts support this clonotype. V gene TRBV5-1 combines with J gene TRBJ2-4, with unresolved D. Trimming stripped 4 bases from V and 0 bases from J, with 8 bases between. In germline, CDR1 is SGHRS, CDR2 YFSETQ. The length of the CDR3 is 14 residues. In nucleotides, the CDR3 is TGCGCCAGCAGCCCACAACTAGCCAAAAACATTCAGTACTTC. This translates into CASSPQLAKNIQYF.

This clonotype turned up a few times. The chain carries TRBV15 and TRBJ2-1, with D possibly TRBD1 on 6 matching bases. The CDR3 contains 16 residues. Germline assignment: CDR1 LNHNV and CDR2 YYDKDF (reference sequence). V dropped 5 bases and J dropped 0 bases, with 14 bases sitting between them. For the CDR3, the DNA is TGTGCCACCAGCGCCCGACAGGATCTCTCCTACAATGAGCAGTTCTTC. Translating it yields CATSARQDLSYNEQFF.

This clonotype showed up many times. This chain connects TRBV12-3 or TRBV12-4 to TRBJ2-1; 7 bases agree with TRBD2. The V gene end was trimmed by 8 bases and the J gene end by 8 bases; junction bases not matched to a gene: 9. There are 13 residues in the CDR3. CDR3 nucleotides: TGTGCCAGCGGGTCGCGGGAGAGGGATGAGCAGTTCTTC. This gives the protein CASGSRERDEQFF.

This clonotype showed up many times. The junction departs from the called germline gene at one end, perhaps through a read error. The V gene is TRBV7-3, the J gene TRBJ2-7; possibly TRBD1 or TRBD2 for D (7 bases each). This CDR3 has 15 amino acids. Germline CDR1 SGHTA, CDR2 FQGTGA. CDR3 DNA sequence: TGTGCCAGCAGTTTAACAGGGGAGGGATCCTACGAGCAGTACTTC. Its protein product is CASSLTGEGSYEQYF.

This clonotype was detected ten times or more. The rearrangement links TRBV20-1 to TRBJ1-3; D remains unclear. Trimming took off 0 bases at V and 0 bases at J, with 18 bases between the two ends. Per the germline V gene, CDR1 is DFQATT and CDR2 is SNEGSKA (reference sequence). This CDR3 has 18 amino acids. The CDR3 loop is CSARDKTFDTSSGNTIYF. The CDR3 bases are TGCAGTGCTAGAGATAAGACCTTTGACACGAGCTCTGGAAACACCATATATTTT.

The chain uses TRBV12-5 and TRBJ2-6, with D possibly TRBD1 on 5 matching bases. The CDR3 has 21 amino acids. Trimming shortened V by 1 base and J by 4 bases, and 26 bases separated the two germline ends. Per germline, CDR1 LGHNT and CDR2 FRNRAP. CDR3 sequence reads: CASGLALTGSWPSPGANVLTF. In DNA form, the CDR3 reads TGTGCTAGTGGTTTGGCCCTTACAGGTTCCTGGCCCTCTCCGGGGGCCAACGTCCTGACTTTC.

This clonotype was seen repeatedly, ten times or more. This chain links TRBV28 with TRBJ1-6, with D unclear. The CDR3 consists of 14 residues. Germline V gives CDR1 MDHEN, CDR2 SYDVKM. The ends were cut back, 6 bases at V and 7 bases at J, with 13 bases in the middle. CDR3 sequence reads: CASRKNIGNSPLHF. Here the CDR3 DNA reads TGTGCCAGCAGAAAAAACATCGGCAATTCACCCCTCCACTTT.